One sample yielded the 13 T cell receptor beta chains listed below, sequenced in a study of blood T cells in healthy people across ages. Together with a sample-barcoded 5' primer, a J-beta primer mix was included in a second PCR lasting about 7 to 11 cycles. TCRdb processed the 5' RACE reads anew with MiXCR; each CDR3 protein has one entry. The table has over 1.5 million distinct CDR3 sequences, around half seen once. Sequenced: blood. The receptors here all came from a woman aged 40 to 50 in good health.

This clonotype was recorded a few times. V usage is TRBV29-1 and J usage is TRBJ2-3; D unresolved. Deletions cut 2 bases from V and 4 bases from J, with 13 bases between. The V gene's germline CDR1 is SQVTM and CDR2 ANQGSEA. The CDR3 totals 14 residues. The chain's CDR3 is CSVESVHLPDTQYF. CDR3 sequence (DNA): TGCAGCGTTGAATCAGTTCACCTTCCAGATACGCAGTATTTT.

The table lists this clonotype with many counts. The rearrangement links TRBV7-2 to TRBJ2-1; weak D call: TRBD1 (5 bases). The V gene's germline CDR1 is SGHTA and CDR2 FQGNSA. This CDR3 comprises 13 residues. The V gene lost 10 bases and the J gene lost 0 bases, with 10 bases spanning the gap. CDR3 residues: CAIDRGSYNEQFF. The DNA for the CDR3 is TGTGCCATTGACAGAGGCTCCTACAATGAGCAGTTCTTC. The full variable domain, in which reference TRBV7-2 and TRBJ2-1 provide the parts outside the CDR3, is GAGVSQSPSNKVTEKGKDVELRCDPISGHTALYWYRQSLGQGLEFLIYFQGNSAPDKSGLPSDRFSAERTGGSVSTLTIQRTQQEDSAVYLCAIDRGSYNEQFFGPGTRLTVL.

This clonotype occurred once. The chain has TRBV12-3 or TRBV12-4 and TRBJ2-5; D is uncertain. V was pared by 4 bases and J by 5 bases, with 11 bases between. The CDR3 runs 13 residues. The CDR3 sequence: CASSWKGRETQYF. The DNA for the CDR3 is TGTGCCAGCAGTTGGAAGGGCCGGGAGACCCAGTACTTC.

This clonotype was seen a few times. CDR3 bases: TGTGCCAGCAGCGTAATCCCAGGGGTGGAGGAGACCCAGTACTTC. Its translation is CASSVIPGVEETQYF. The V call is TRBV9, the J call TRBJ2-5; D is perhaps TRBD1 (6 bases). Germline V gene data show CDR1 as SGDLS and CDR2 as YYNGEE. The CDR3 loop spans 15 amino acids. The ends were cut back, 1 base at V and 5 bases at J, with 15 bases in the middle.

The CDR3 region is CASSLDVAIGEQYF. The CDR3 DNA reads as TGTGCCAGCAGCTTAGACGTGGCGATCGGGGAGCAGTACTTC. V usage is TRBV7-9 and J usage is TRBJ2-4; tentatively, D is TRBD2 (5 bases). This CDR3 has 14 amino acids. Germline CDR1 and CDR2: SEHNR and FQNEAQ (reference sequence). The V end was cut by 1 base, the J end by 13 bases, with 17 bases between. Combining the CDR3 with reference TRBV7-9 and TRBJ2-4 gives the whole variable domain DTGVSQNPRHKITKRGQNVTFRCDPISEHNRLYWYRQTLGQGPEFLTYFQNEAQLEKSRLLSDRFSAERPKGSFSTLEIQRTEQGDSAMYLCASSLDVAIGEQYFGAGTRLSVL.

This clonotype turned up a few times. The gene calls are TRBV9 and TRBJ2-4, with D unclear. V was trimmed by 0 bases and J by 6 bases, leaving 13 bases between them. In germline, CDR1 is SGDLS, CDR2 YYNGEE. The CDR3 loop spans 15 amino acids. CDR3 nucleotide sequence: TGTGCCAGCAGCGTAGATGGCTCTCCTGGAAACATTCAGTACTTC. It is translated as CASSVDGSPGNIQYF.

The chain has TRBV9 and TRBJ1-6; 9 bases match TRBD1. CDR3 length equals 14 residues. V shed 3 bases and J 9 bases; nucleotides not matched to a gene: 4. Germline V lookup: CDR1 SGDLS, CDR2 YYNGEE. CDR3: CASSAGTGTSPLHF. DNA of the CDR3: TGTGCCAGCAGCGCCGGGACAGGGACTTCACCCCTCCACTTT.

The sample holds a few counts of this clonotype. The chain uses TRBV4-1 and TRBJ2-5, with D possibly TRBD1 on 5 matching bases. V lost 0 bases, J lost 1 base, and 9 bases lay in between. CDR1 and CDR2 from the germline V gene are MGHRA and YSYEKL. This CDR3 is 15 amino acids long. This CDR3 is CASSQDRTIQETQYF. The DNA of the CDR3 is TGCGCCAGCAGCCAAGATCGGACAATCCAAGAGACCCAGTACTTC.

The chain joins TRBV24-1 to TRBJ2-5; the D is unclear. The germline V gene has CDR1 KGHDR and CDR2 SFDVKD. CDR3 length: 15 residues. V lost 3 bases and J lost 1, with 11 bases in between. The CDR3: CATSDRRQIQETQYF. For the CDR3, the DNA is TGTGCCACCAGTGATCGAAGACAAATCCAAGAGACCCAGTACTTC.

The J gene is TRBJ2-3, the V gene TRBV27, with a tentative D call TRBD2 (6 bases). Germline V gene lookup returns CDR1 MNHEY and CDR2 SMNVEV (reference sequence). The ends were cut back, 6 bases at V and 4 bases at J, with 11 bases in the middle. The CDR3 has 13 amino acids. CDR3: CASRAGRADTQYF. The CDR3 nucleotides are TGTGCCAGCAGGGCGGGGCGGGCAGATACGCAGTATTTT.

This clonotype was observed a handful of times. This chain joins TRBV9 and TRBJ1-2; D unclear. The CDR3 spans 17 residues. V lost 2 bases to trimming and J lost 4 bases, with 21 bases between them. CDR1 is SGDLS and CDR2 is YYNGEE in the germline V gene. In nucleotides, the CDR3 is TGTGCCAGCAGCGTGACAATGACGACCCCGAACCTCTATGGCTACACCTTC. Translating it yields CASSVTMTTPNLYGYTF.

There are a few counts of this clonotype. J is TRBJ2-7 and V is TRBV20-1, with D possibly TRBD1 on 6 matching bases. Germline CDR1 DFQATT, CDR2 SNEGSKA (reference sequence). This CDR3 region has 16 residues. V lost 0 bases, J lost 1 base, and 16 bases lay in between. The CDR3 here is CSAREQGTERSYEQYF. The CDR3 DNA reads as TGCAGTGCTAGAGAACAGGGTACAGAGAGGTCCTACGAGCAGTACTTC.

This clonotype has just one count. CDR3: CASSEEGTYYGYTF. The DNA of the CDR3 is TGTGCCAGCAGTGAAGAGGGAACTTACTATGGCTACACCTTC. The V and J genes are TRBV2 and TRBJ1-2; no definite D call. The germline V gene encodes CDR1 SNHLY and CDR2 FYNNEI. This CDR3 is 14 amino acids long. The V end was cut by 1 base, the J end by 3 bases, with 9 bases between. Using reference TRBV2 and TRBJ1-2 for the parts outside the CDR3, the full variable domain is EPEVTQTPSHQVTQMGQEVILRCVPISNHLYFYWYRQILGQKVEFLVSFYNNEISEKSEIFDDQFSVERPDGSNFTLKIRSTKLEDSAMYFCASSEEGTYYGYTFGSGTRLTVV.